The 4 T cell receptor beta chains reported below all come from one sample, sequenced in a study of cytomegalovirus exposure and HLA in healthy donors. The assay was immunoSEQ multiplex PCR, and TCRdb's table has in-frame clones only and misses some. The table lists 100,000 to 150,000 clones, approximately 92% of them singletons, with around 1.2% in the top ten. The sample consisted of PBMCs. The receptors derive from a young woman in good health and CMV-seronegative.

This clone was detected only a few times. V usage is TRBV6-1 and J usage is TRBJ1-5, with D uncertain. Trimming took off 3 bases at V and 2 bases at J, with 5 bases between the two ends. The CDR3 length is 13 residues. The germline V gene encodes CDR1 MNHNS and CDR2 SASEGT. Written as DNA, the CDR3 is TGTGCCAGCAGTGAGAGTGGCAATCAGCCCCAGCATTTT. It translates to CASSESGNQPQHF.

The chain recombines TRBV7-9 with TRBJ2-5; D might be TRBD1 (6 bases). The CDR3 has 13 residues. The V end was cut by 8 bases, the J end by 4 bases, with 14 bases between. Germline CDR1 and CDR2: SEHNR and FQNEAQ (reference sequence). CDR3: CASLKGDGETQYF. As DNA, the CDR3 is TGTGCCAGCCTCAAGGGGGACGGAGAGACCCAGTACTTC.

The genes are TRBV30 and TRBJ1-2; D is ambiguous. Germline CDR1 GTSNPN, CDR2 SVGIG (reference sequence). Trimming removed 2 bases at V and 7 bases at J, with 14 bases between. The CDR3 covers 13 residues. The CDR3 bases are TGTGCCTGGAGTCTAACTCATAAACTTGGCTACACCTTC. As protein: CAWSLTHKLGYTF. The variable domain in full, with the rest retrieved from reference TRBV30 and TRBJ1-2, is SQTIHQWPATLVQPVGSPLSLECTVEGTSNPNLYWYRQAAGRGLQLLFYSVGIGQISSEVPQNLSASRPQDRQFILSSKKLLLSDSGFYLCAWSLTHKLGYTFGSGTRLTVV.

The CDR3 nucleotides read TGCGCCAGCAGCATGGAATTTGGGCTCGCGGGCGAGCAGTACTTC. Amino acids: CASSMEFGLAGEQYF. The chain has TRBV5-1 and TRBJ2-7; tentative D call: TRBD2 (5 bases). CDR3 length: 15 amino acids. CDR1 SGHRS and CDR2 YFSETQ come from the germline V gene. With 4 bases removed from V and 6 bases from J, the gap between germline ends came to 20 bases.